The source of this TCR beta chain is a study of metastatic and nonmetastatic thyroid tumors. Thyroid surgery was preceded by no treatment in any patient. This clone was seen repeatedly, ten times or more. MiXCR re-clonotyped the PCR reads for TCRdb. In the table there are approximately 79,000 clones, 8% to 9.5% of which are singletons. This CDR3 region has 13 residues. Trimming cost V 6 bases and J 0 bases, with 6 bases left between them. Germline CDR1 reads WSHSY; CDR2 reads SAAADI. This TCR was sampled from a female donor with papillary thyroid cancer or a benign thyroid nodule (not recorded which). Some clones in this sample may be carry-over from other donors' samples. The chain employs TRBV10-2 and TRBJ1-5, with D hard to call. Material for sequencing was blood. The CDR3: CASRENSNQPQHF. DNA of the CDR3: TGCGCCAGCAGGGAAAATAGCAATCAGCCCCAGCATTTT.